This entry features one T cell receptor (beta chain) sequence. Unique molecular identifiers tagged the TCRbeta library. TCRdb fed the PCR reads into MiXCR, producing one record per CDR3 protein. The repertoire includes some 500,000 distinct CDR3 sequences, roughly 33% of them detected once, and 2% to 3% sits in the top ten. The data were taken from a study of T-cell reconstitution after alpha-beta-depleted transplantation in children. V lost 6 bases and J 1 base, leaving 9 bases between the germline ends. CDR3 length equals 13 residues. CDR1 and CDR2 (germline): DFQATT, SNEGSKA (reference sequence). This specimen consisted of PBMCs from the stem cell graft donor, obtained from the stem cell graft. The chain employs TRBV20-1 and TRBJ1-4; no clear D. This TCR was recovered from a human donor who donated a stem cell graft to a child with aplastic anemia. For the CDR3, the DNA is TGCAGTGCGAGACATCTAACTAATGAAAAACTGTTTTTT. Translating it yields CSARHLTNEKLFF.